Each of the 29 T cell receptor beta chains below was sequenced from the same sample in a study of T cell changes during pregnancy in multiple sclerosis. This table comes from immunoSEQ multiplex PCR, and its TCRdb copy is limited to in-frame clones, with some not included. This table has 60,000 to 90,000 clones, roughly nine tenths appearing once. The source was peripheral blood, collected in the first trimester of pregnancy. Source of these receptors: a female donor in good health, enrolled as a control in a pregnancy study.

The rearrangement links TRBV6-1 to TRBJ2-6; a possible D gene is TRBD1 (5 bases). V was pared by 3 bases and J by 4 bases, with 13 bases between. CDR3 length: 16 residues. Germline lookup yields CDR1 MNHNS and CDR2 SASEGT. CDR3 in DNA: TGTGCCAGCAGTGATCACAGGCCGAAGGGGGCCAACGTCCTGACTTTC. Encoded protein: CASSDHRPKGANVLTF.

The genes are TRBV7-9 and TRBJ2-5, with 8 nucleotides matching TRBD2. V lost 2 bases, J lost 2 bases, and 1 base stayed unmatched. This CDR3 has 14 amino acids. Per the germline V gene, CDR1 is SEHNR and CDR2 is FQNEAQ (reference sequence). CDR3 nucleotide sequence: TGTGCCAGCAGCTTATCGGGAGGGCAAGAGACCCAGTACTTC. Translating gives CASSLSGGQETQYF.

The CDR3 loop reads CAISEPGIGSNEQFF. CDR3 coding DNA: TGTGCCATCAGTGAGCCCGGGATTGGAAGCAATGAGCAGTTCTTC. The V and J genes are TRBV10-3 and TRBJ2-1, with D perhaps matching TRBD2 (5 bases). The CDR3 is 15 amino acids. The V end was cut by 2 bases, the J end by 6 bases, with 14 bases between. In germline, CDR1 is ENHRY, CDR2 SYGVKD.

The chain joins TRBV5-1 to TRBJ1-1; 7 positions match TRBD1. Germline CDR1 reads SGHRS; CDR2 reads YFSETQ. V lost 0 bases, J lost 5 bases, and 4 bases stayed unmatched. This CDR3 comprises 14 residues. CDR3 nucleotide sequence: TGCGCCAGCAGCTTGGAGGGGGCGCGGACTGAAGCTTTCTTT. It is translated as CASSLEGARTEAFF.

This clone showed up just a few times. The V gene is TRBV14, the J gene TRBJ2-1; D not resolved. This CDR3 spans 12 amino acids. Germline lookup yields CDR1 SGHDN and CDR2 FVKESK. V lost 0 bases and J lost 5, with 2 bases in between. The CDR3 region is CASSQDNNEQFF. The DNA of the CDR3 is TGTGCCAGCAGCCAAGACAACAATGAGCAGTTCTTC.

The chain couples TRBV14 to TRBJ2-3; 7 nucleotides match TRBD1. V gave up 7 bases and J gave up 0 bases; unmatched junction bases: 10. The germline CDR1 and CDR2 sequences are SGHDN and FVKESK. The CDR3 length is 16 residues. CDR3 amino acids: CASNDRRQGSTDTQYF. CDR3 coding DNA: TGTGCCAGCAACGACCGAAGACAGGGAAGCACAGATACGCAGTATTTT.

The CDR3 DNA follows: TGTGCCAGCAGTCCCCGGGACAGGGATCGCGAGCAGTACTTC. The encoded protein is CASSPRDRDREQYF. The chain uses TRBV6-1 and TRBJ2-7, with TRBD1 identical over 9 bases. This CDR3 comprises 14 residues. In germline, CDR1 is MNHNS, CDR2 SASEGT. V lost 5 bases to trimming and J lost 6 bases; unmatched junction nucleotides: 8.

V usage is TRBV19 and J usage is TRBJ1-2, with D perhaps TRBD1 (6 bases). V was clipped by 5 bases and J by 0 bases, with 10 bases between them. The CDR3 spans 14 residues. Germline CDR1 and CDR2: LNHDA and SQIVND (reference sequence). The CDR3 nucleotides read TGTGCCAGTAGTCGGGGGGCCCCTAACTATGGCTACACCTTC. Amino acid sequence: CASSRGAPNYGYTF.

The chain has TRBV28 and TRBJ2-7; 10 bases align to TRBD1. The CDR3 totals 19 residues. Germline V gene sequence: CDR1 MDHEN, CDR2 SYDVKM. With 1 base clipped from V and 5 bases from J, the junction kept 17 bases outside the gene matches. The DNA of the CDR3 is TGTGCCAGCAGTTTATCACTAAGACAGGGGGCACTACAAGGAGACGAGCAGTACTTC. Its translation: CASSLSLRQGALQGDEQYF.

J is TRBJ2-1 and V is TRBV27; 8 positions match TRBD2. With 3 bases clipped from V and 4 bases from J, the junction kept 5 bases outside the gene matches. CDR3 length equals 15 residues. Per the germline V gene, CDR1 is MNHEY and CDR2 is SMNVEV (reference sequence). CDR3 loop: CASSFTSGLYNEQFF. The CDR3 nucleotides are TGTGCCAGCAGTTTCACTAGCGGCTTATACAATGAGCAGTTCTTC.

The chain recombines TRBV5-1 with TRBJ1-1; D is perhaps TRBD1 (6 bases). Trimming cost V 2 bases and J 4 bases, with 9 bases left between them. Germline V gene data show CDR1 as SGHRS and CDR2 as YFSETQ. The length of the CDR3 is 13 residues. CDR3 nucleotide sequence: TGCGCCAGCAGCTTACAGGGCAGCACTGAAGCTTTCTTT. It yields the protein CASSLQGSTEAFF. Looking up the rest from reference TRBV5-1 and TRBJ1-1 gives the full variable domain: KAGVTQTPRYLIKTRGQQVTLSCSPISGHRSVSWYQQTPGQGLQFLFEYFSETQRNKGNFPGRFSGRQFSNSRSEMNVSTLELGDSALYLCASSLQGSTEAFFGQGTRLTVV.

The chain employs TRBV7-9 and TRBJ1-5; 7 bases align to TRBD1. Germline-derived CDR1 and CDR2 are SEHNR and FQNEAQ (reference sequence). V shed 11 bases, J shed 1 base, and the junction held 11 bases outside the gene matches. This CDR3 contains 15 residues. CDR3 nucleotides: TGTGCCGGCCATGCCGACAGGGTGAGCAATCAGCCCCAGCATTTT. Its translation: CAGHADRVSNQPQHF.

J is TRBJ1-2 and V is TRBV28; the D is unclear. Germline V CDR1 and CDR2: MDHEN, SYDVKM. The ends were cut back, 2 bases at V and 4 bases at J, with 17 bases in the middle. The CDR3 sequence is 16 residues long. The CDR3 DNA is TGTGCCAGCAGTTTAGCGGCAAGGCCCGATGGCTATGGCTACACCTTC. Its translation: CASSLAARPDGYGYTF.

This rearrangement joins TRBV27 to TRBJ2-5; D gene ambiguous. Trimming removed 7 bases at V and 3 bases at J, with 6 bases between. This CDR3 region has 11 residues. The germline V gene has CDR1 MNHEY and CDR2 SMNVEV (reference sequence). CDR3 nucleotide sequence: TGTGCCAGCAACATCAAAGAGACCCAGTACTTC. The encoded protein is CASNIKETQYF.

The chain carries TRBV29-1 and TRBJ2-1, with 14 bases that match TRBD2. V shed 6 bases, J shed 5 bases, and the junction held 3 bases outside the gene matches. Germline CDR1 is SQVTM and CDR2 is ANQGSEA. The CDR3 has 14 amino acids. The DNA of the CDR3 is TGCAGCGTCGAGGGACTAGCGGGGGACAATGAGCAGTTCTTC. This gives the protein CSVEGLAGDNEQFF.

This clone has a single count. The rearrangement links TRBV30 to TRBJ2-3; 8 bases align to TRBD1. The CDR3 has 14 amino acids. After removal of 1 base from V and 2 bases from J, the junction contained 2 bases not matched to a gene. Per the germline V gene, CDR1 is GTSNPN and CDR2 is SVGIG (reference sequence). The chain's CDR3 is CAWSEDRATDTQYF. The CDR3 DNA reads TGTGCCTGGAGTGAGGACAGGGCCACAGATACGCAGTATTTT.

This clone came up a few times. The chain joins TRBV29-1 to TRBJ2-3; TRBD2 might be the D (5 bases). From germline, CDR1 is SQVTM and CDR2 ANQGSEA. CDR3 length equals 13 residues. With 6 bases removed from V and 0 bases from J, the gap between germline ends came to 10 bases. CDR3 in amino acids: CSVATTSTDTQYF. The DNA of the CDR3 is TGCAGCGTCGCGACTACCAGCACAGATACGCAGTATTTT.

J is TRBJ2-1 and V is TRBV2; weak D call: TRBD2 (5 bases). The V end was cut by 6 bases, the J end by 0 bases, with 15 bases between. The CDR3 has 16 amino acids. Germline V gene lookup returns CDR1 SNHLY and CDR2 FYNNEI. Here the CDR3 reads CASRPLSGVSYNEQFF. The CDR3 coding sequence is TGTGCCAGCAGGCCGTTAAGCGGAGTCTCCTACAATGAGCAGTTCTTC.

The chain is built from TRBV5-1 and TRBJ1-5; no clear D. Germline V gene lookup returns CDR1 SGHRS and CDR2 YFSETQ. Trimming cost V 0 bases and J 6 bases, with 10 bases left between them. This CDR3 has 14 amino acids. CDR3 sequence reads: CASSLGPRGQPQHF. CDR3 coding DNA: TGCGCCAGCAGCTTGGGGCCCCGCGGTCAGCCCCAGCATTTT.

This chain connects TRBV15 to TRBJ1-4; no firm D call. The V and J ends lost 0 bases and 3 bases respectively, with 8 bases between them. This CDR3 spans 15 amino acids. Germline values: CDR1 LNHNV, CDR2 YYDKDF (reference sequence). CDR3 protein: CATSRERGSNEKLFF. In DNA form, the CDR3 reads TGTGCCACCAGCAGAGAGCGGGGATCTAATGAAAAACTGTTTTTT.

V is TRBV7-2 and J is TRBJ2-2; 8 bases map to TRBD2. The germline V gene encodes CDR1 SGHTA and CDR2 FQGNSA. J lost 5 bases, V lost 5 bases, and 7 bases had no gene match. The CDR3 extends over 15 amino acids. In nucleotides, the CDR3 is TGTGCCAGCAGCCCAGCGGCTAGCGGGACCGGGGAGCTGTTTTTT. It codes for CASSPAASGTGELFF. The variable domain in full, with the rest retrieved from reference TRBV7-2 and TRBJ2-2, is GAGVSQSPSNKVTEKGKDVELRCDPISGHTALYWYRQSLGQGLEFLIYFQGNSAPDKSGLPSDRFSAERTGGSVSTLTIQRTQQEDSAVYLCASSPAASGTGELFFGEGSRLTVL.

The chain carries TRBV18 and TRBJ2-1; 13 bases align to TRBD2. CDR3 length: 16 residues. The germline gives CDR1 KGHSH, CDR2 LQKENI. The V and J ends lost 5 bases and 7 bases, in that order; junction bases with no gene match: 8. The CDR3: CASSVTSGRAVNEQFF. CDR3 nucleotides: TGTGCCAGCTCAGTTACTAGCGGGAGGGCCGTAAATGAGCAGTTCTTC. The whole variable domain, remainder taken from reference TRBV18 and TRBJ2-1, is NAGVMQNPRHLVRRRGQEARLRCSPMKGHSHVYWYRQLPEEGLKFMVYLQKENIIDESGMPKERFSAEFPKEGPSILRIQQVVRGDSAAYFCASSVTSGRAVNEQFFGPGTRLTVL.

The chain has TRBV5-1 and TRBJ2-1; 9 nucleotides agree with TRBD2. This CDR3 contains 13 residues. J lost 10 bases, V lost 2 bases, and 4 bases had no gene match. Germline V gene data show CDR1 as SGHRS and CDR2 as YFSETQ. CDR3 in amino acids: CASSFSGSSEQFF. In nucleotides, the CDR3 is TGCGCCAGCAGCTTTAGCGGGAGCTCCGAGCAGTTCTTC.

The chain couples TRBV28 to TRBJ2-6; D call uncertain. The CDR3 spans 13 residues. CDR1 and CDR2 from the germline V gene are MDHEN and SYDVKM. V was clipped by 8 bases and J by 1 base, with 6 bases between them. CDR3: CASLDSGANVLTF. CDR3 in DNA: TGTGCCAGCCTAGATTCTGGGGCCAACGTCCTGACTTTC.

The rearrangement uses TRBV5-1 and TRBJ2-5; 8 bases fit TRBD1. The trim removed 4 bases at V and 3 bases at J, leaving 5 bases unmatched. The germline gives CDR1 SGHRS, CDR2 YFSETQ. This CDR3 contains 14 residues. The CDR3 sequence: CASSLRTGKETQYF. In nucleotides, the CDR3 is TGCGCCAGCAGCCTCCGGACAGGGAAAGAGACCCAGTACTTC.

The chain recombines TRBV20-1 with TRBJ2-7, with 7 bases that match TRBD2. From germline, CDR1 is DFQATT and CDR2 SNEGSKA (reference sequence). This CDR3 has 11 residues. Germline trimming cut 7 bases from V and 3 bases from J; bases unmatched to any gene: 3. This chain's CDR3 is CSGGEGYEQYF. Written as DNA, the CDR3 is TGCAGTGGAGGGGAGGGCTACGAGCAGTACTTC.

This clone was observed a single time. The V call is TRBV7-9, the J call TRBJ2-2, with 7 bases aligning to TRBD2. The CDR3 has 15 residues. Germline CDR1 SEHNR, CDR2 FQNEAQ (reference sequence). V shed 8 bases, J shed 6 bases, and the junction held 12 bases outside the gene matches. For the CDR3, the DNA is TGTGCCAGCGTGCGGGAGCGGGATTGGGCCGGGGAGCTGTTTTTT. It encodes CASVRERDWAGELFF.

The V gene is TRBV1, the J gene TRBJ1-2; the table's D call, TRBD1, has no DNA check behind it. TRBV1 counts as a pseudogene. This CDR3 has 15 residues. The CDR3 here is CTSSRTLPRGDGYTF. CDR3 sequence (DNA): TGCACCAGCAGCCGAACCCTGCCCAGGGGAGATGGCTACACCTTC.

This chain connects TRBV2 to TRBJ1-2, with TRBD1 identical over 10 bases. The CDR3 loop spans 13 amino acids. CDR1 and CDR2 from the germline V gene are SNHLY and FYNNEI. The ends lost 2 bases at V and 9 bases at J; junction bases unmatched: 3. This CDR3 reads CASSELGQGSYTF. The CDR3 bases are TGTGCCAGCAGTGAATTGGGACAGGGGAGCTACACCTTC.